The entry below describes one TCR beta chain. The data belong to a study of blood T cell repertoires in COVID-19. Turning to the study itself: Samples taken during acute and convalescent COVID-19 were collected in the United States, Italy and Spain.

Repertoires were generated with immunoSEQ multiplex PCR, while TCRdb's copy carries only in-frame clones and drops some. The data hold 250,000 or so clones, with approximately 86% observed a single time. CDR1 is MGHRA and CDR2 is YSYEKL in the germline V gene. Trimming cost V 10 bases and J 4 bases, with 16 bases left between them. CDR3 length equals 14 residues. The sequence was collected from a man in his forties with active or convalescent COVID-19. The V and J genes are TRBV4-1 and TRBJ2-2; D is perhaps TRBD2 (5 bases). What was sequenced was peripheral blood. The CDR3 protein is CATTQIAITGELFF. The DNA of the CDR3 is TGCGCCACCACCCAAATAGCGATCACCGGGGAGCTGTTTTTT.